The rows below give T cell receptor beta chains drawn from one sample of a study of shared clonotypes between healthy human individuals. Repertoires were generated with immunoSEQ multiplex PCR, while TCRdb's copy carries only in-frame clones and drops some. The table has 2,500,000 or so clones, roughly 92% seen once. Source material: naive CD4+ T cells sorted from blood. These receptors came from a man aged 18 to 30 in good health. Each CDR3 is given with its conserved first and last residue. The D gene is left open where the match is weak. The size entry is marked missing in some rows and otherwise reads once, few, many or a size class.

clone size	V gene	D gene	J gene	CDR3 protein	CDR3 DNA
.	TRBV25-1	TRBD2	TRBJ2-7	CASSELREGPYEQYF	TGTGCCAGCAGTGAATTGAGGGAGGGACCCTACGAGCAGTACTTC
.	TRBV2	.	TRBJ2-7	CASSEKGQVTVKQYF	TGTGCCAGCAGTGAAAAAGGGCAGGTGACGGTTAAGCAGTACTTC
.	TRBV19	TRBD1	TRBJ1-1	CASSLQGAEAFF	TGTGCCAGTAGCCTACAGGGGGCCGAAGCTTTCTTT
.	TRBV6-1	.	TRBJ2-7	CASSGRQAGSYEQYF	TGTGCCAGCAGTGGAAGACAGGCGGGTTCCTACGAGCAGTACTTC
.	TRBV28	.	TRBJ2-1	CASRTPGLNNEQFF	TGTGCCAGCAGGACCCCCGGACTAAACAATGAGCAGTTCTTC
.	TRBV4-2	.	TRBJ2-1	CASSQGDVYYNEQFF	TGTGCCAGCAGCCAAGGTGATGTGTACTACAATGAGCAGTTCTTC
.	TRBV27	TRBD1	TRBJ1-6	CASTRDRGSSPLHF	TGTGCCAGCACTCGGGACAGGGGTAGTTCACCCCTCCACTTT
.	TRBV6-4	.	TRBJ2-2	CATQNLGTGELFF	TGTGCCACGCAAAACCTGGGGACCGGGGAGCTGTTTTTT
.	TRBV6-5	.	TRBJ1-1	CASSYVGASEAFF	TGTGCCAGCAGTTACGTGGGGGCGTCTGAAGCTTTCTTT
.	TRBV28	.	TRBJ1-5	CASSLPGGGPPGVKPQHF	TGTGCCAGCAGTTTACCCGGGGGGGGGCCGCCCGGGGTGAAGCCCCAGCATTTT
once	TRBV11-2	.	TRBJ2-7	CASSLAVSYEQYF	TGTGCCAGCAGCTTAGCGGTATCCTACGAGCAGTACTTC
.	TRBV5-1	.	TRBJ2-7	CASSLNRVRGYEQYF	TGCGCCAGCAGCTTAAACCGAGTAAGGGGCTACGAGCAGTACTTC
.	TRBV5-1	.	TRBJ1-6	CASSLEQGLNSPLHF	TGCGCCAGCAGCTTGGAACAGGGCCTAAATTCACCCCTCCACTTT
.	TRBV30	.	TRBJ1-6	CAWSVLQGLNSPLHF	TGTGCCTGGAGTGTACTCCAGGGCTTGAATTCACCCCTCCACTTT
.	TRBV28	.	TRBJ2-2	CASTIGNTGELFF	TGTGCCAGCACCATCGGGAACACCGGGGAGCTGTTTTTT